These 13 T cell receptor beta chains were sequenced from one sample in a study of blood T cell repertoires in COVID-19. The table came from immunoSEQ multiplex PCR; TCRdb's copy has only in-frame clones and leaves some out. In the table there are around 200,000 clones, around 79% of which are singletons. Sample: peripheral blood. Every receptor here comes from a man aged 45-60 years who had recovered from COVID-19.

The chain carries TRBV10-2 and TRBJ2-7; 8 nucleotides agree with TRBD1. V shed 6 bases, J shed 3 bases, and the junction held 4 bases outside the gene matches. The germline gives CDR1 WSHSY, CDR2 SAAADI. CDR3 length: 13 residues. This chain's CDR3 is CASSSGTGYEQYF. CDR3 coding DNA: TGCGCCAGCAGCTCCGGGACAGGCTACGAGCAGTACTTC.

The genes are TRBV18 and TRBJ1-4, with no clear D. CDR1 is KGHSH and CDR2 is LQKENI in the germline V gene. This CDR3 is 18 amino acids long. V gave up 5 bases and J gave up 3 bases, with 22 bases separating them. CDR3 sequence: CASSFNSRAMGSNEKLFF. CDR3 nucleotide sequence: TGTGCCAGCTCATTTAACTCGAGGGCGATGGGATCTAATGAAAAACTGTTTTTT.

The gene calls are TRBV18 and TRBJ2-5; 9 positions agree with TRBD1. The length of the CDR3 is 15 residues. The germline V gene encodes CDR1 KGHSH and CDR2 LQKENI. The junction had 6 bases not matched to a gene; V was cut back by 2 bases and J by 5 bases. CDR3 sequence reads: CASSPNRGLGETQYF. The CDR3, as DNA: TGTGCCAGCTCACCAAACAGGGGGCTGGGGGAGACCCAGTACTTC.

The CDR3 is CASSPSSYEQYF. Here the CDR3 DNA reads TGTGCCAGCAGCCCGAGCTCCTACGAGCAGTACTTC. This chain joins TRBV11-2 and TRBJ2-7, with unresolved D. From germline, CDR1 is SGHAT and CDR2 FQNNGV. The CDR3 has 12 amino acids. V was pared by 5 bases and J by 0 bases, with 5 bases between.

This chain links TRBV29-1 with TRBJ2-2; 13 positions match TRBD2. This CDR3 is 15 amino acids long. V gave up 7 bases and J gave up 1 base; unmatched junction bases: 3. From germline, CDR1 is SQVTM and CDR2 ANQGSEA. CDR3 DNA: TGCAGCGCAGGGACTAGCGGGAAGAACACCGGGGAGCTGTTTTTT. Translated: CSAGTSGKNTGELFF.

CDR3 in amino acids: CAIGHRTLHNTEAFF. In DNA form, the CDR3 reads TGTGCCATCGGACATAGAACACTCCACAACACTGAAGCTTTCTTT. The rearrangement uses TRBV5-8 and TRBJ1-1, with D possibly being TRBD1 (5 bases). The V end was cut by 9 bases, the J end by 2 bases, with 20 bases between. CDR1 SGHTS and CDR2 YDEGEE come from the germline V gene. The CDR3 length is 15 residues.

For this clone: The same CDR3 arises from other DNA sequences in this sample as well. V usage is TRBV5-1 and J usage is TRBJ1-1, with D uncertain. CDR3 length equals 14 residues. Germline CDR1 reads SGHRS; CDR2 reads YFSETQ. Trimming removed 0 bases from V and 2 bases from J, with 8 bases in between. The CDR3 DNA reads TGCGCCAGCAGCTTGGGACCGGGAAACACTGAAGCTTTCTTT. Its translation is CASSLGPGNTEAFF.

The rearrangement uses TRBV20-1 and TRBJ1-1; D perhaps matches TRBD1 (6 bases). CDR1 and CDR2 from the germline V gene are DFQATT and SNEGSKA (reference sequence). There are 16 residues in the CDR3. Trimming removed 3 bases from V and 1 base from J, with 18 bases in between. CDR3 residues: CSASKVTGQWNTEAFF. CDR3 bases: TGCAGTGCTAGTAAGGTAACAGGACAGTGGAACACTGAAGCTTTCTTT.

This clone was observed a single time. The CDR3 DNA sequence: TGTGCCTGGAGTTCGAACAGGCCAGATACGCAGTATTTT. Amino acids: CAWSSNRPDTQYF. This sequence joins TRBV30 and TRBJ2-3; D perhaps matches TRBD1 (5 bases). This CDR3 is built from 13 residues. V lost 2 bases and J lost 4, with 10 bases in between. Looked up from germline, CDR1 is GTSNPN and CDR2 is SVGIG (reference sequence). Using reference TRBV30 and TRBJ2-3 for the parts outside the CDR3, the full variable domain is SQTIHQWPATLVQPVGSPLSLECTVEGTSNPNLYWYRQAAGRGLQLLFYSVGIGQISSEVPQNLSASRPQDRQFILSSKKLLLSDSGFYLCAWSSNRPDTQYFGPGTRLTVL.

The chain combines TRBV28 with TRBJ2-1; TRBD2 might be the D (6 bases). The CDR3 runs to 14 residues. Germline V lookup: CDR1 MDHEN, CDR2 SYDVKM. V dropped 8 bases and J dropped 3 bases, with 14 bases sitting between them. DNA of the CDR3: TGTGCCAGCCATATACGGGGAGGCTACAATGAGCAGTTCTTC. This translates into CASHIRGGYNEQFF.

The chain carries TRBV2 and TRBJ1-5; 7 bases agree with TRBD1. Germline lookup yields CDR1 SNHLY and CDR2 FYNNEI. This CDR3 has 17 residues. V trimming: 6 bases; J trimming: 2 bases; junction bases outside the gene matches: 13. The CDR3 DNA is TGTGCCAGCAGGAGCCGGGACAGCCGAATGGGCAATCAGCCCCAGCATTTT. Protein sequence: CASRSRDSRMGNQPQHF.

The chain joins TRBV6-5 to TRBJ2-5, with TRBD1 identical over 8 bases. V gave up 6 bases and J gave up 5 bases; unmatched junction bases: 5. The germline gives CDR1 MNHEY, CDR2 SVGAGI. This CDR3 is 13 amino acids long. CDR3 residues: CASRETGVETQYF. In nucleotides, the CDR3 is TGTGCCAGCAGGGAGACAGGGGTCGAGACCCAGTACTTC.

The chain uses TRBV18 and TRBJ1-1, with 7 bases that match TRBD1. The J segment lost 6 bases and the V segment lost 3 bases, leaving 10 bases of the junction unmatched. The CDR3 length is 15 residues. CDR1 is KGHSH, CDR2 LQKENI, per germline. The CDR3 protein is CASSPRRQGDAEAFF. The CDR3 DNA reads TGTGCCAGCTCACCTAGGAGACAGGGTGACGCTGAAGCTTTCTTT.